This T cell receptor beta chain was sequenced in a study of blood T cell repertoires in COVID-19. Background on the study: The United States, Italy and Spain were the sources of the acute and convalescent COVID-19 samples. Nucleic acid was either cDNA or gDNA, and it came from T cells, B-cell-depleted T cells, or PBMCs.

Per the authors' pipeline: Estimation of nucleated cell counts was performed using reference gene primer amplification. Some clones are missing from TCRdb's copy, which holds only in-frame ones; the method was immunoSEQ multiplex PCR. V and J calls and clone size come straight from that table; D and trimming were deduced from the DNA. This table holds some 51,000 clones, over 75% found once. This CDR3 has 15 residues. With 3 bases removed from V and 3 bases from J, the gap between germline ends came to 15 bases. Germline CDR1 reads SGDLS; CDR2 reads YYNGEE. The V gene is TRBV9, the J gene TRBJ1-2; a possible D gene is TRBD1 (5 bases). The sequencing input was peripheral blood. The clonotype was recovered from a human donor with active COVID-19. The donor label of this sample is uncertain. The CDR3 DNA is TGTGCCAGCAGCGCCGGGCCCACAGGTGACTATGGCTACACCTTC. Translated, it gives CASSAGPTGDYGYTF.